The 8 T cell receptor beta chains given below trace back to one sample, sequenced in a study of blood T cell repertoires in COVID-19. Libraries were prepared by immunoSEQ multiplex PCR; TCRdb keeps only in-frame clonotypes and omits some of them. The sample includes 200,000 to 300,000 clones, approximately 78% of them seen just once. The sequenced sample consisted of peripheral blood. These TCRs come from a woman in her fifties or sixties with active or convalescent COVID-19.

The chain carries TRBV7-6 and TRBJ1-6; D gene unclear. Trimming removed 5 bases from V and 10 bases from J, with 18 bases in between. This CDR3 has 15 residues. Germline V CDR1 and CDR2: SGHVS, FNYEAQ. In DNA form, the CDR3 reads TGTGCCAGCAGCCGCACGTCGGGGTACGGGTCACCCCTCCACTTT. Amino acid sequence: CASSRTSGYGSPLHF.

This chain uses TRBV2 with TRBJ1-1, with D possibly matching TRBD1 (5 bases). The V and J ends lost 3 bases and 1 base respectively, with 9 bases between them. CDR3 length: 14 amino acids. The germline V gene encodes CDR1 SNHLY and CDR2 FYNNEI. The CDR3 reads CASSDQGGNTEAFF. The CDR3 DNA sequence: TGTGCCAGCAGTGACCAGGGTGGGAACACTGAAGCTTTCTTT.

This sequence joins TRBV5-4 and TRBJ2-1; 7 bases are shared with TRBD1. The ends lost 3 bases at V and 4 bases at J; junction bases unmatched: 4. Germline V gene data show CDR1 as SGHNT and CDR2 as YYREEE (reference sequence). This CDR3 has 14 amino acids. CDR3 sequence (DNA): TGTGCCAGCAGCTCCCGGGACAGATACAATGAGCAGTTCTTC. Protein: CASSSRDRYNEQFF.

V is TRBV2 and J is TRBJ2-5; D unresolved. The CDR3 length is 12 residues. Looked up from germline, CDR1 is SNHLY and CDR2 is FYNNEI. Trimming shortened V by 2 bases and J by 3 bases, and 4 bases separated the two germline ends. CDR3 sequence reads: CASSEQKETQYF. CDR3 DNA sequence: TGTGCCAGCAGTGAACAGAAAGAGACCCAGTACTTC.

The rearrangement joins TRBV20-1 to TRBJ1-2; D remains ambiguous. Between the trimmed V and J ends, which lost 6 bases and 7 bases, there was a span of 12 bases. This CDR3 has 11 residues. CDR1 is DFQATT and CDR2 is SNEGSKA in the germline V gene (reference sequence). Written as DNA, the CDR3 is TGCAGTGCCAGAAACCCGGGTGGCTACACCTTC. As protein: CSARNPGGYTF.

This clone was seen a handful of times. V gene TRBV18 combines with J gene TRBJ1-1; TRBD1 agrees at 10 bases. From germline, CDR1 is KGHSH and CDR2 LQKENI. CDR3 length equals 14 residues. With 4 bases clipped from V and 3 bases from J, the junction kept 2 bases outside the gene matches. CDR3 region: CASSLGTGDTEAFF. The CDR3 DNA reads TGTGCCAGCTCACTGGGGACAGGGGACACTGAAGCTTTCTTT.

The CDR3 DNA is TGTGCCAGCAGTCCCCTCGCGGGAATCTATGGCTACACCTTC. The encoded protein is CASSPLAGIYGYTF. The chain combines TRBV27 with TRBJ1-2; the D is unclear. V shed 5 bases and J shed 4 bases, with 14 bases lying between them. Germline V gives CDR1 MNHEY, CDR2 SMNVEV (reference sequence). The CDR3 has 14 residues.

The chain has TRBV27 and TRBJ1-5, with a weak D call TRBD1 (6 bases). Germline CDR1 is MNHEY and CDR2 is SMNVEV (reference sequence). The V gene lost 5 bases and the J gene lost 0 bases, with 14 bases spanning the gap. The CDR3 contains 16 residues. The CDR3 loop is CASSPAGAYSNQPQHF. In DNA form, the CDR3 reads TGTGCCAGCAGTCCCGCGGGGGCGTATAGCAATCAGCCCCAGCATTTT.